This record concerns one TCR beta chain sequence. The source of the sample is a study of shared clonotypes between healthy human individuals. Germline values: CDR1 LNHDA, CDR2 SQIVND (reference sequence). This CDR3 comprises 17 residues. The J segment lost 0 bases and the V segment lost 4 bases, leaving 9 bases of the junction unmatched. The data were produced by immunoSEQ multiplex PCR, yet TCRdb's version contains in-frame clones alone and is incomplete. The sample lists more than 400,000 clones; around 80% were seen once. The rearrangement joins TRBV19 to TRBJ1-1; the match to TRBD1 covers 9 bases. Sequences were obtained from PBMCs. The sequence came from a woman in her 40s in good health. Some clones in this sample may be carry-over from other donors' samples. Written as DNA, the CDR3 is TGTGCCAGTAGTACCGGACAGGGGAACTTAATGAACACTGAAGCTTTCTTT. This codes for CASSTGQGNLMNTEAFF.